The rows below give T cell receptor beta chains drawn from one sample of a study of T cells in Graves' hyperthyroidism and ophthalmopathy. One entry per CDR3 protein, called by TCRdb with MiXCR from the multiplex PCR reads. The table lists some 460,000 distinct CDR3 sequences, roughly 14% of them singletons. The sequencing input was blood. The receptors shown here come from a woman under 30 with Graves' hyperthyroidism. Both conserved end residues are part of each CDR3. The order of the fields is clone size, V gene, CDR3 length, D gene, J gene, CDR3 protein, CDR3 DNA. D genes are given only for firm matches. Rows may omit the clone size; those that give it use once, few, many or a size class.

few,TRBV20-1,15,.,TRBJ2-3,CSAGIRGHSTDTQYF,TGCAGTGCTGGCATACGGGGCCACAGCACAGATACGCAGTATTTT
many,TRBV28,14,.,TRBJ1-6,CASSPRRENPPLHF,TGTGCCAGCAGTCCTCGGAGGGAAAATCCACCCCTCCACTTT
few,TRBV19,17,TRBD2,TRBJ2-4,CASSMARGFGEGNIQYF,TGTGCCAGTAGTATGGCTCGAGGGTTTGGGGAGGGGAACATTCAGTACTTC
.,TRBV10-3,17,.,TRBJ2-1,CAISESVTQVGPVKQFF,TGTGCCATCAGTGAGTCGGTTACCCAGGTGGGTCCAGTGAAGCAGTTCTTC
many,TRBV7-2,14,.,TRBJ1-4,CASSLVRGNEKLFF,TGTGCCAGCAGCTTAGTACGGGGGAATGAAAAACTGTTTTTT
many,TRBV6-1,13,.,TRBJ2-7,CASSAGFSYEQYF,TGTGCCAGCAGTGCCGGCTTCTCCTACGAGCAGTACTTC
many,TRBV7-2,14,.,TRBJ2-7,CASSLSGTPYEQYF,TGTGCCAGCAGCTTATCAGGGACACCCTACGAGCAGTACTTC
few,TRBV24-1,17,.,TRBJ2-1,CATSDLQTGSVLSEQFF,TGTGCCACCAGTGATTTGCAAACAGGGTCTGTTCTGAGTGAGCAGTTCTTC
many,TRBV5-1,13,.,TRBJ2-3,CASSGEVFQAQYF,TGCGCCAGCAGCGGGGAAGTGTTTCAGGCGCAGTATTTT
many,TRBV29-1,12,TRBD1,TRBJ1-1,CSAQGKNTEAFF,TGCAGCGCACAGGGGAAGAACACTGAAGCTTTCTTT
few,TRBV3-1,12,.,TRBJ2-3,CASSQETYSQYF,TGTGCCAGCAGCCAAGAAACCTATTCGCAGTATTTT
.,TRBV7-9,15,TRBD1,TRBJ1-2,CASSLRDSSNYGYTF,TGTGCCAGCAGCTTAAGGGACAGTTCGAACTATGGCTACACCTTC
.,TRBV9,15,TRBD2,TRBJ2-1,CASSILAGEHNEQFF,TGTGCCAGCAGTATTCTAGCGGGAGAACACAATGAGCAGTTCTTC
many,TRBV6-6,18,.,TRBJ1-1,CASSYSKGEGSTNTEAFF,TGTGCCAGCAGTTACTCGAAGGGGGAGGGGTCGACGAACACTGAAGCTTTCTTT
.,TRBV9,15,.,TRBJ1-3,CASSVARGVGNTIYF,TGTGCCAGCAGCGTAGCTCGGGGGGTTGGAAACACCATATATTTT
.,TRBV14,16,.,TRBJ1-2,CASSQVSTASMSGYTF,TGTGCCAGCAGCCAAGTTTCTACTGCTAGTATGAGCGGCTACACCTTC
.,TRBV6-1,17,TRBD1,TRBJ2-1,CASSSRQQGRPHNEQFF,TGTGCCAGCAGTTCACGACAACAGGGGCGGCCTCACAATGAGCAGTTCTTC
.,TRBV2,15,.,TRBJ1-6,CASLGREDGDSPLHF,TGTGCCAGCCTCGGAAGGGAAGATGGGGATTCACCCCTCCACTTT
.,TRBV14,15,TRBD1,TRBJ2-1,CASRRTGSAYNEQFF,TGTGCCAGCAGGCGGACAGGGTCCGCCTACAATGAGCAGTTCTTC
few,TRBV29-1,13,.,TRBJ1-1,CSDFDGGTFEAFF,TGCAGCGACTTTGATGGGGGGACTTTTGAAGCTTTCTTT
few,TRBV9,16,TRBD2,TRBJ2-1,CASSYSSGAGGGEQFF,TGTGCCAGCAGCTATTCCAGCGGGGCGGGAGGGGGTGAGCAGTTCTTC
.,TRBV7-6,14,.,TRBJ2-3,CASSLTRRTDTQYF,TGTGCCAGCAGCTTAACACGGAGAACAGATACGCAGTATTTT
once,TRBV5-1,16,TRBD2,TRBJ2-1,CASSDTSGRPYNEQFF,TGCGCCAGCAGCGATACTAGCGGGAGACCCTACAATGAGCAGTTCTTC
many,TRBV20-1,16,.,TRBJ2-1,CSAETPGKVNYNEQFF,TGCAGTGCTGAAACCCCGGGAAAAGTAAACTACAATGAGCAGTTCTTC
many,TRBV7-9,13,.,TRBJ2-7,CASSLEGIYEQYF,TGTGCCAGCAGCTTAGAGGGGATCTACGAGCAGTACTTC
many,TRBV20-1,12,.,TRBJ2-5,CSARDLKETQYF,TGCAGTGCTAGAGATTTAAAGGAGACCCAGTACTTC
few,TRBV27,15,.,TRBJ2-2,CASTRGGTNTGELFF,TGTGCCAGCACAAGGGGGGGAACGAACACCGGGGAGCTGTTTTTT
many,TRBV29-1,13,.,TRBJ1-3,CSVVVDSGNTIYF,TGCAGCGTTGTTGTCGACTCTGGAAACACCATATATTTT
.,TRBV11-2,16,.,TRBJ1-6,CASRTLRGSYNSPLHF,TGTGCCAGCAGGACGCTTAGGGGCTCCTATAATTCACCCCTCCACTTT
many,TRBV11-1,18,TRBD2,TRBJ2-3,CASSSGLAGALSTDTQYF,TGTGCCAGCAGCTCTGGACTAGCGGGAGCTTTAAGCACAGATACGCAGTATTTT
many,TRBV7-2,16,TRBD2,TRBJ2-3,CASSPGWGLVTDTQYF,TGTGCCAGCAGCCCAGGTTGGGGACTAGTCACAGATACGCAGTATTTT
few,TRBV27,15,TRBD2,TRBJ2-1,CASIRTSGGANEQFF,TGTGCCAGCATCCGGACTAGCGGGGGGGCCAATGAGCAGTTCTTC
.,TRBV19,15,TRBD2,TRBJ2-1,CASSGLAGGPNEQFF,TGTGCCAGTAGTGGACTAGCGGGAGGGCCTAATGAGCAGTTCTTC
.,TRBV5-4,14,.,TRBJ2-3,CASSLERIRDTQYF,TGTGCCAGCAGCTTGGAAAGAATAAGGGATACGCAGTATTTT
few,TRBV5-4,14,TRBD1,TRBJ1-2,CASSIQGASYGYTF,TGTGCCAGCAGTATACAGGGGGCAAGCTATGGCTACACCTTC
many,TRBV28,15,.,TRBJ1-1,CASSLSLGANTEAFF,TGTGCCAGCAGTTTATCGTTAGGGGCGAACACTGAAGCTTTCTTT
many,TRBV20-1,13,TRBD2,TRBJ2-7,CSARGLAGGWQYF,TGCAGTGCCAGGGGACTAGCGGGAGGTTGGCAGTACTTC
many,TRBV19,16,TRBD2,TRBJ2-1,CASSILTSGGGAEQFF,TGTGCCAGTAGTATCCTTACTAGCGGGGGGGGAGCTGAGCAGTTCTTC
few,TRBV10-3,14,.,TRBJ1-1,CAISESYSYTEAFF,TGTGCCATCAGTGAGTCTTACAGCTACACTGAAGCTTTCTTT
many,TRBV20-1,14,TRBD2,TRBJ2-7,CSAITSGRTEEQYF,TGCAGTGCTATCACTAGCGGGAGGACGGAGGAGCAGTACTTC
many,TRBV20-1,14,.,TRBJ1-5,CSAPDYLANQPQHF,TGCAGTGCTCCCGACTATTTAGCAAATCAGCCCCAGCATTTT